This entry describes one TCR beta chain. Its antigen is still unknown. These data come from a study of T cell repertoires in ileal Crohn's disease. Some clones are missing from TCRdb's copy, which holds only in-frame ones; the method was immunoSEQ multiplex PCR. The table includes fewer than 20,000 clones, 88% detected once. Points from the study as a whole: Compared with CD4 T cells, sorted CD8 cells carried more expanded clones. Endoscopic recurrence occurred in every patient whose clonality exceeded 26.8%.

The V end was cut by 7 bases, the J end by 5 bases, with 11 bases between. The CDR3 totals 12 residues. The germline V gene encodes CDR1 MNHEY and CDR2 SVGAGI. The chain links TRBV6-5 to TRBJ2-5; D is perhaps TRBD2 (6 bases). The sequenced sample consisted of ileal tissue. This receptor was obtained from an adult with Crohn's disease. CDR3 in DNA: TGTGCCAGCACCAAACGGGGGGAGACCCAGTACTTC. Translation gives CASTKRGETQYF.